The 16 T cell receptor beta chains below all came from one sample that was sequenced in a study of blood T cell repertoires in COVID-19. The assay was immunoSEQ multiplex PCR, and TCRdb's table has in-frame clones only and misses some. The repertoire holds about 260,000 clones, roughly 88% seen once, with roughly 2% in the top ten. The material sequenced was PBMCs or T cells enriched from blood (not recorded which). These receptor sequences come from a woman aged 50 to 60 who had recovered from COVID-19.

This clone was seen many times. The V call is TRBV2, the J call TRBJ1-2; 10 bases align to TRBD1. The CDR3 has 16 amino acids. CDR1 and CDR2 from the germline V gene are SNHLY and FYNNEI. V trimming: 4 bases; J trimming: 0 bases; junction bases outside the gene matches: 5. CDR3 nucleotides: TGTGCCAGCAGTGGACAGGGGGCGCGGGCTAACTATGGCTACACCTTC. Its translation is CASSGQGARANYGYTF.

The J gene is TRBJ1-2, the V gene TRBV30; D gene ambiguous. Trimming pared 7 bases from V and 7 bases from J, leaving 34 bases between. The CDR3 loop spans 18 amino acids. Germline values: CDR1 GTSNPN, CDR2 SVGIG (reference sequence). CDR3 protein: CALSGSFGKRVGRVGYTF. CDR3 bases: TGTGCCTTATCGGGCTCCTTCGGCAAGAGGGTTGGGAGGGTTGGCTACACCTTC. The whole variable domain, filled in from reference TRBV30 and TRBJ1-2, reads SQTIHQWPATLVQPVGSPLSLECTVEGTSNPNLYWYRQAAGRGLQLLFYSVGIGQISSEVPQNLSASRPQDRQFILSSKKLLLSDSGFYLCALSGSFGKRVGRVGYTFGSGTRLTVV.

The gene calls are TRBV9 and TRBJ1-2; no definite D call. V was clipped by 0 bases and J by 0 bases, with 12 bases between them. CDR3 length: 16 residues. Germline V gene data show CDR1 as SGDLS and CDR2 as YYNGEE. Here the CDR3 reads CASSVDTRRANYGYTF. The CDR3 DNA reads TGTGCCAGCAGCGTAGACACTCGACGGGCTAACTATGGCTACACCTTC.

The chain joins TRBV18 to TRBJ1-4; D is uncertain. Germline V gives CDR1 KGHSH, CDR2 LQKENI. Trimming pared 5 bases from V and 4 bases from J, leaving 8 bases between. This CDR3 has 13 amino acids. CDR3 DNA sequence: TGTGCCAGCTCAAACAGCTATAATGAAAAACTGTTTTTT. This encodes CASSNSYNEKLFF.

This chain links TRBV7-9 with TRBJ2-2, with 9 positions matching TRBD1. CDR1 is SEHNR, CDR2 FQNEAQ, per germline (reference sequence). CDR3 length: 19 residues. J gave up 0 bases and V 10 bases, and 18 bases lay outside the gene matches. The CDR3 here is CATAPLTQGALPNTGELFF. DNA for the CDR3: TGTGCCACCGCACCATTGACACAGGGGGCGCTTCCGAACACCGGGGAGCTGTTTTTT.

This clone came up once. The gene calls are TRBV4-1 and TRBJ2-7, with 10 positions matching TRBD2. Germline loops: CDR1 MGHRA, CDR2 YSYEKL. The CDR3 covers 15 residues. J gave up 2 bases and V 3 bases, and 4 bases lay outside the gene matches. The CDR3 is CASSQGTSVAYEQYF. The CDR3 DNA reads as TGCGCCAGCAGCCAGGGGACTAGCGTCGCCTACGAGCAGTACTTC.

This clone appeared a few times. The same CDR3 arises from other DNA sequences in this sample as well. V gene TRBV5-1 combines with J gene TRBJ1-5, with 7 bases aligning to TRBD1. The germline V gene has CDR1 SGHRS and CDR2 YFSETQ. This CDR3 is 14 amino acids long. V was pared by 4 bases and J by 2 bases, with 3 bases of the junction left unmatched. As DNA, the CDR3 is TGCGCCAGCAGCCCGGGGACAGGCAATCAGCCCCAGCATTTT. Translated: CASSPGTGNQPQHF.

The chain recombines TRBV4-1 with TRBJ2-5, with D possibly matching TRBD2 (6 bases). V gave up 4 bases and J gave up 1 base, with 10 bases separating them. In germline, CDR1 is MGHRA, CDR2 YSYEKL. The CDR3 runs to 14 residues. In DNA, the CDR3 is TGCGCCAGCAGCCCTACTAGCCTCCAAGAGACCCAGTACTTC. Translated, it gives CASSPTSLQETQYF.

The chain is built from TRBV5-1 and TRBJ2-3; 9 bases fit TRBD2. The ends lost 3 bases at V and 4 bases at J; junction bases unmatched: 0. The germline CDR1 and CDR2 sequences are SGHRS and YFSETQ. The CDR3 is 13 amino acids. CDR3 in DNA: TGCGCCAGCAGCTGGACTAGCGCAGATACGCAGTATTTT. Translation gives CASSWTSADTQYF.

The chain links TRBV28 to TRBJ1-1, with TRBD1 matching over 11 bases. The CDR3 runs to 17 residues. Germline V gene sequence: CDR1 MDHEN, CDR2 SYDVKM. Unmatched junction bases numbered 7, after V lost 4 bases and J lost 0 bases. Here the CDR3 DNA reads TGTGCCAGCAGTTCAACCGGACAGGGGGCTTTGAACACTGAAGCTTTCTTT. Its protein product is CASSSTGQGALNTEAFF. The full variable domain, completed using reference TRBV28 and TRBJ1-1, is DVKVTQSSRYLVKRTGEKVFLECVQDMDHENMFWYRQDPGLGLRLIYFSYDVKMKEKGDIPEGYSVSREKKERFSLILESASTNQTSMYLCASSSTGQGALNTEAFFGQGTRLTVV.

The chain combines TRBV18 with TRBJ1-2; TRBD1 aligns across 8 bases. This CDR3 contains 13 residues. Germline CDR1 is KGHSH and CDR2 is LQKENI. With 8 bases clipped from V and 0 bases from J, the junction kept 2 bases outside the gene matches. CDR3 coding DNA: TGTGCCAGCACAGGGGGAGCTAACTATGGCTACACCTTC. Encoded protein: CASTGGANYGYTF.

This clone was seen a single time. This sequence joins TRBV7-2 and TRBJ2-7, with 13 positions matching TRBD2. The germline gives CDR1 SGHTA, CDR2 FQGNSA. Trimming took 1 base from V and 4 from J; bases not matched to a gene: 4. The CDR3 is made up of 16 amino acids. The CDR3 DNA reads TGTGCCAGCAGCTTAGGAGGGACTAGCGGGAAGTACGAGCAGTACTTC. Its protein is CASSLGGTSGKYEQYF.

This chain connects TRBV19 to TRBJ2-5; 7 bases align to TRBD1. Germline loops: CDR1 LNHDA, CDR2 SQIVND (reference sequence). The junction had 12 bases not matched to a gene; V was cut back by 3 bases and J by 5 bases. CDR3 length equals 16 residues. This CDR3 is CASSIGGQVGGETQYF. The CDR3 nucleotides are TGTGCCAGTAGTATCGGTGGGCAGGTAGGGGGCGAGACCCAGTACTTC.

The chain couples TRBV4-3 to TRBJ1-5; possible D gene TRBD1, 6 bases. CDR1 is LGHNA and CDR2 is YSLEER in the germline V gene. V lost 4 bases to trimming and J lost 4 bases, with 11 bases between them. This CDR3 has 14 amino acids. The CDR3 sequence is CASSPGQKNQPQHF. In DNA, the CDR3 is TGCGCCAGCAGCCCCGGACAGAAAAATCAGCCCCAGCATTTT.

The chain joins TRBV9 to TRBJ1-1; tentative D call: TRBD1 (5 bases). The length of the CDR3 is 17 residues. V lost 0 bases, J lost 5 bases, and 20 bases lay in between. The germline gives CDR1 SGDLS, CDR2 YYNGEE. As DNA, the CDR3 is TGTGCCAGCAGCGTAGGGTGGGACTATCGGCTGGGGACTGAAGCTTTCTTT. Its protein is CASSVGWDYRLGTEAFF.

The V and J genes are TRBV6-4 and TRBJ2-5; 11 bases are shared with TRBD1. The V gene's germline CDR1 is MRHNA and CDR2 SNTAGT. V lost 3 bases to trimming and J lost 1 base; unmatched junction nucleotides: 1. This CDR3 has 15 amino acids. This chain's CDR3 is CASSEGTGGQETQYF. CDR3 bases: TGTGCCAGCAGTGAGGGGACAGGGGGCCAAGAGACCCAGTACTTC.